This T cell receptor (beta chain) was documented in a study of blood T cell repertoires in COVID-19. Overall study context: There were acute and convalescent COVID-19 samples, and they came from the United States, Italy and Spain.

The CDR3 extends over 12 amino acids. With 2 bases removed from V and 9 bases from J, the gap between germline ends came to 10 bases. Germline CDR1 ENHRY, CDR2 SYGVKD. In the authors' workflow: Amplifying reference gene primers gave estimates of nucleated cell counts. The table came from immunoSEQ multiplex PCR; TCRdb's copy has only in-frame clones and leaves some out. V, J and clone size were drawn from that table, and D and trimming were deduced from the DNA. This sample carries approximately 60,000 clones, less than 80% of them seen once, and the ten largest clones take 15% to 20%. The sequencing input was peripheral blood. This TCR was recovered from a man aged 55 to 69 with acute or convalescent COVID-19. J is TRBJ1-1 and V is TRBV10-3; no clear D. The CDR3 bases are TGTGCCATCAGTGAGGTAGCGGACCAAGCTTTCTTT. This sequence encodes CAISEVADQAFF.